These 32 T cell receptor beta chains share one sample of origin, sequenced in a study of blood T cells in healthy people across ages. Using a J-beta primer mix together with a sample-barcoded 5' primer, a second PCR was run for roughly 7 to 11 cycles. TCRdb reanalysed the 5' RACE reads using MiXCR and keeps one entry per CDR3 protein. The table lists roughly 730,000 distinct CDR3 sequences, around 50% of them singletons, with around 25% in the top ten. The sequenced material came from blood. The origin of the receptors is a middle-aged man in good health.

The chain employs TRBV28 and TRBJ2-6, with 9 bases aligning to TRBD1. In germline, CDR1 is MDHEN, CDR2 SYDVKM. The CDR3 loop spans 20 amino acids. With 5 bases clipped from V and 4 bases from J, the junction kept 18 bases outside the gene matches. This CDR3 reads CASSHIRAGDRVEGANVLTF. The CDR3 nucleotides read TGTGCCAGCAGTCATATTCGCGCCGGGGACAGGGTGGAAGGGGCCAACGTCCTGACTTTC.

The chain links TRBV20-1 to TRBJ2-1; 12 bases align to TRBD2. The CDR3 is 16 amino acids. With 5 bases clipped from V and 8 bases from J, the junction kept 13 bases outside the gene matches. CDR1 and CDR2 (germline): DFQATT, SNEGSKA (reference sequence). This CDR3 is CSAPRLAGAYIDEQFF. CDR3 sequence (DNA): TGCAGTGCTCCACGACTAGCGGGGGCGTACATCGATGAGCAGTTCTTC.

The V gene is TRBV14, the J gene TRBJ1-2; TRBD1 might be the D (6 bases). The V end lost 1 base, the J end lost 5 bases, and 17 bases lay between the germline ends. The germline V gene has CDR1 SGHDN and CDR2 FVKESK. This CDR3 has 16 amino acids. Written as DNA, the CDR3 is TGTGCCAGCAGCCAAGGACCGGGGGGCGGTGGGTATGGCTACACCTTC. It encodes CASSQGPGGGGYGYTF.

This clonotype has only a few counts. The chain joins TRBV7-2 to TRBJ2-6; D might be TRBD1 or TRBD2, each matching 6 bases. The V gene lost 5 bases and the J gene lost 2 bases, with 19 bases spanning the gap. This CDR3 comprises 18 residues. Germline V lookup: CDR1 SGHTA, CDR2 FQGNSA. The CDR3 loop is CASSPISGGLPGANVLTF. CDR3 in DNA: TGTGCCAGCAGCCCTATCTCTGGGGGGCTCCCTGGGGCCAACGTCCTGACTTTC.

The rearrangement links TRBV6-2 or TRBV6-3 to TRBJ2-1; 8 bases fit TRBD2. V trimming: 6 bases; J trimming: 8 bases; junction bases outside the gene matches: 9. The CDR3 has 14 amino acids. Germline CDR1 and CDR2: MNHEY and SVGEGT. Here the CDR3 DNA reads TGTGCCAGCAGGGTTAGCGGGATTCCCGATGAGCAGTTCTTC. Residues: CASRVSGIPDEQFF.

The gene calls are TRBV7-3 and TRBJ2-3; D not resolved. Trimming removed 4 bases at V and 1 base at J, with 12 bases between. CDR1 and CDR2 (germline): SGHTA, FQGTGA. This CDR3 spans 15 amino acids. In DNA form, the CDR3 reads TGTGCCAGCAGCTCCAACGGGTGGGGCACAGATACGCAGTATTTT. Its translation is CASSSNGWGTDTQYF.

The chain joins TRBV24-1 to TRBJ1-2; TRBD1 aligns across 7 bases. Germline-derived CDR1 and CDR2 are KGHDR and SFDVKD. The V and J ends lost 5 bases and 5 bases, in that order; junction bases with no gene match: 4. This CDR3 region has 13 residues. CDR3 DNA: TGTGCCACCAGTGCCGGGACAGTTTATGGCTACACCTTC. As protein: CATSAGTVYGYTF.

This clonotype came up once. The J gene is TRBJ2-2, the V gene TRBV29-1, with 7 bases identical to TRBD1. Germline-derived CDR1 and CDR2 are SQVTM and ANQGSEA. The CDR3 covers 14 residues. Germline trimming cut 5 bases from V and 4 bases from J; bases unmatched to any gene: 7. DNA for the CDR3: TGCAGCGTTAGGCGACAGGGCGTCACCGGGGAGCTGTTTTTT. Residues: CSVRRQGVTGELFF.

This chain uses TRBV6-5 with TRBJ2-5, with TRBD1 identical over 8 bases. The CDR3 runs to 16 residues. V gave up 5 bases and J gave up 2 bases; unmatched junction bases: 10. Looked up from germline, CDR1 is MNHEY and CDR2 is SVGAGI. The CDR3 bases are TGTGCCAGCAGTCCACGGACAGGGTCGGCTCAAGAGACCCAGTACTTC. Translating gives CASSPRTGSAQETQYF.

This clonotype was seen only once. The chain employs TRBV6-1 and TRBJ2-1, with 15 bases matching TRBD2. The J segment lost 8 bases and the V segment lost 5 bases, leaving 13 bases of the junction unmatched. The length of the CDR3 is 18 residues. Germline V gene sequence: CDR1 MNHNS, CDR2 SASEGT. This CDR3 reads CASSQGLAGGTSRYEQFF. The CDR3 coding sequence is TGTGCCAGCAGTCAAGGACTAGCGGGGGGGACCTCGAGGTATGAGCAGTTCTTC.

The genes are TRBV7-2 and TRBJ2-5; D not certain. TRBJ2-7 explains the end of the DNA better; the J call may be wrong. Germline CDR1 and CDR2: SGHTA and FQGNSA. The CDR3 spans 15 residues. DNA of the CDR3: TGTGCCAGCAGCTTAGCAGGTGGGCTTCGACACGAGCAGTACTTC. This translates into CASSLAGGLRHEQYF.

V and J are TRBV20-1 and TRBJ1-1; no clear D. Trimming stripped 0 bases from V and 5 bases from J, with 19 bases between. Germline-derived CDR1 and CDR2 are DFQATT and SNEGSKA (reference sequence). The CDR3 has 16 amino acids. CDR3 DNA: TGCAGTGCTAGAGATCCGTGGAGCGCACCGAGGACTGAAGCTTTCTTT. Translating gives CSARDPWSAPRTEAFF.

This sequence joins TRBV12-3 or TRBV12-4 and TRBJ2-7; 7 bases are shared with TRBD2. V lost 7 bases to trimming and J lost 4 bases; unmatched junction nucleotides: 13. The CDR3 loop spans 15 amino acids. The CDR3 protein is CASKKSGGSTYEQYF. The CDR3, as DNA: TGTGCCAGCAAAAAGTCGGGCGGGAGCACGTACGAGCAGTACTTC.

The DNA of the CDR3 is TGTGCCAGCAGCAGGGGTACGGGCAAAGAGACCCAGTACTTC. It yields the protein CASSRGTGKETQYF. The V and J genes are TRBV7-8 and TRBJ2-5; tentatively, D is TRBD1 (5 bases). V lost 5 bases and J lost 3, with 13 bases in between. The V gene's germline CDR1 is SGHVS and CDR2 FQNEAQ. The CDR3 sequence is 14 residues long.

V gene TRBV3-1 combines with J gene TRBJ2-6, with D maybe TRBD1 (5 bases). The CDR3 covers 17 residues. The V gene's germline CDR1 is LGHDT and CDR2 YNNKEL (reference sequence). V lost 4 bases and J lost 0, with 13 bases in between. The CDR3 sequence: CASSPFRQNSGANVLTF. In DNA form, the CDR3 reads TGTGCCAGCAGCCCCTTTAGACAGAACTCTGGGGCCAACGTCCTGACTTTC.

This clonotype was counted between two and nine times. V usage is TRBV15 and J usage is TRBJ2-7; D unclear. The CDR3 totals 13 residues. V lost 0 bases and J 0 bases, leaving 3 bases between the germline ends. Germline loops: CDR1 LNHNV, CDR2 YYDKDF (reference sequence). In DNA form, the CDR3 reads TGTGCCACCAGCAGAGAGAGCTCCTACGAGCAGTACTTC. Its protein is CATSRESSYEQYF.

The rearrangement uses TRBV20-1 and TRBJ2-1, with 10 bases matching TRBD2. CDR3 size: 13 residues. In germline, CDR1 is DFQATT, CDR2 SNEGSKA (reference sequence). Trimming removed 6 bases from V and 8 bases from J; junction bases left unmatched: 7. As DNA, the CDR3 is TGCAGTGCCTTGCGACTAGCGGGTTATGAGCAGTTCTTC. Protein sequence: CSALRLAGYEQFF.

There are a few counts of this clonotype. This CDR3 is CASSSAGGKNIQYF. The CDR3 bases are TGTGCCAGCAGTTCAGCAGGGGGCAAAAACATTCAGTACTTC. The V gene is TRBV28, the J gene TRBJ2-4; 7 nucleotides align to TRBD1. Germline values: CDR1 MDHEN, CDR2 SYDVKM. CDR3 length equals 14 residues. V dropped 4 bases and J dropped 3; count of bases not matched to a gene: 3.

This sequence joins TRBV5-1 and TRBJ2-7; 9 bases line up with TRBD1. The germline CDR1 and CDR2 sequences are SGHRS and YFSETQ. V shed 3 bases, J shed 4 bases, and the junction held 11 bases outside the gene matches. The CDR3 is 16 residues long. For the CDR3, the DNA is TGCGCCAGCAGCTCGCTCCCGGGACAGGGTGGGTACGAGCAGTACTTC. It is translated as CASSSLPGQGGYEQYF. Filled out from reference TRBV5-1 and TRBJ2-7, the complete variable domain reads KAGVTQTPRYLIKTRGQQVTLSCSPISGHRSVSWYQQTPGQGLQFLFEYFSETQRNKGNFPGRFSGRQFSNSRSEMNVSTLELGDSALYLCASSSLPGQGGYEQYFGPGTRLTVT.

V and J are TRBV4-1 and TRBJ2-1; no firm D call. Germline CDR1 and CDR2: MGHRA and YSYEKL. V lost 1 base, J lost 5 bases, and 9 bases lay in between. The CDR3 is 14 amino acids. The CDR3 nucleotides are TGCGCCAGCAGCCAAGGACTGGAAGACAATGAGCAGTTCTTC. Translation: CASSQGLEDNEQFF.

The gene calls are TRBV5-5 and TRBJ1-5; D gene ambiguous. The V gene lost 0 bases and the J gene lost 2 bases, with 21 bases spanning the gap. Germline CDR1 reads SGHKS; CDR2 reads YYEKEE (reference sequence). The CDR3 sequence is 19 residues long. CDR3 loop: CASSLGADDKPSGNQPQHF. DNA of the CDR3: TGTGCCAGCAGCTTGGGCGCAGATGACAAACCATCAGGCAATCAGCCCCAGCATTTT.

The chain is built from TRBV6-1 and TRBJ1-1; D unresolved. Per the germline V gene, CDR1 is MNHNS and CDR2 is SASEGT. This CDR3 has 13 residues. The V gene lost 7 bases and the J gene lost 0 bases, with 9 bases spanning the gap. CDR3 in DNA: TGTGCCAGCACCATTGATATGAACACTGAAGCTTTCTTT. Protein: CASTIDMNTEAFF.

J is TRBJ2-5 and V is TRBV11-1, with 7 bases lining up with TRBD1. The germline V gene encodes CDR1 SGHAT and CDR2 FQDESV (reference sequence). V lost 1 base to trimming and J lost 12 bases; unmatched junction nucleotides: 5. The CDR3 sequence is 12 residues long. The CDR3 coding sequence is TGTGCCAGCAGCTTAGTGACGGGGACAGAGTACTTC. It codes for CASSLVTGTEYF. Variable domain in full (rest from reference TRBV11-1 and TRBJ2-5): EAEVAQSPRYKITEKSQAVAFWCDPISGHATLYWYRQILGQGPELLVQFQDESVVDDSQLPKDRFSAERLKGVDSTLKIQPAELGDSAMYLCASSLVTGTEYFGPGTRLLVL.

J is TRBJ2-5 and V is TRBV24-1, with D perhaps matching TRBD1 (6 bases). The J call may be incorrect, as the DNA end agrees better with TRBJ2-4. Germline-derived CDR1 and CDR2 are KGHDR and SFDVKD. The CDR3 spans 13 residues. The CDR3 sequence: CATLDRAKNIQYF. The CDR3 DNA reads as TGTGCCACCCTAGACAGGGCCAAAAACATTCAGTACTTC.

This sequence joins TRBV5-1 and TRBJ1-1; the D is unclear. The V end lost 1 base, the J end lost 8 bases, and 12 bases lay between the germline ends. CDR3 length: 13 residues. From germline, CDR1 is SGHRS and CDR2 YFSETQ. CDR3 DNA: TGCGCCAGCAGCTTGCGGTCAGGCCCCGAAGCTTTCTTT. Protein product: CASSLRSGPEAFF.

The rearrangement joins TRBV30 to TRBJ2-4; the D gene is possibly TRBD1 (6 bases). With the DNA end fitting TRBJ2-7 better, the J assignment may be wrong. CDR1 and CDR2 (germline): GTSNPN, SVGIG (reference sequence). The CDR3 sequence is 14 residues long. CDR3 loop: CAWRDDRKPYEQYF. CDR3 DNA: TGTGCCTGGAGGGACGACAGGAAACCCTACGAGCAGTACTTC.

This chain joins TRBV21-1 and TRBJ2-5; the tabulated D call, TRBD1, remains unverified against the DNA. TRBV21-1 is listed as a pseudogene. This CDR3 has 16 amino acids. The CDR3 DNA follows: TGTGCCAGCAGCAATCTGGGGCCGAGGAGCCAAGAGACCCAGTACTTC. Protein product: CASSNLGPRSQETQYF.

The chain links TRBV28 to TRBJ2-1; TRBD1 agrees at 10 bases. The germline gives CDR1 MDHEN, CDR2 SYDVKM. With V trimmed by 3 bases and J by 6 bases, 5 bases remained unmatched. This CDR3 is 15 amino acids long. In DNA form, the CDR3 reads TGTGCCAGCAGTTTGCCGACAGGGGGCTTCAATGAGCAGTTCTTC. It is translated as CASSLPTGGFNEQFF.

This clonotype was picked up many times. Sequence at one end of the junction differs from germline and may be a read error. The genes are TRBV5-1 and TRBJ2-1; D possibly corresponds to TRBD2 (6 bases). Looked up from germline, CDR1 is SGHRS and CDR2 is YFSETQ. The CDR3 has 11 amino acids. Here the CDR3 reads CASSLGGEQFF. The CDR3 DNA reads TGTGCCAGCAGTTTGGGAGGTGAGCAGTTCTTC. Based on the CDR3 plus reference TRBV5-1 and TRBJ2-1, the full variable domain is KAGVTQTPRYLIKTRGQQVTLSCSPISGHRSVSWYQQTPGQGLQFLFEYFSETQRNKGNFPGRFSGRQFSNSRSEMNVSTLELGDSALYLCASSLGGEQFFGPGTRLTVL.

CDR3 sequence: CASSSTVVGAKNIQYF. DNA of the CDR3: TGTGCCAGCAGCTCGACGGTAGTTGGTGCCAAAAACATTCAGTACTTC. The gene calls are TRBV7-2 and TRBJ2-4, with D unresolved. The CDR3 totals 16 residues. CDR1 SGHTA and CDR2 FQGNSA come from the germline V gene. Deletions cut 4 bases from V and 1 base from J, with 14 bases between. The full variable domain, rest sourced from reference TRBV7-2 and TRBJ2-4, is GAGVSQSPSNKVTEKGKDVELRCDPISGHTALYWYRQSLGQGLEFLIYFQGNSAPDKSGLPSDRFSAERTGGSVSTLTIQRTQQEDSAVYLCASSSTVVGAKNIQYFGAGTRLSVL.

This clonotype came up a few times. The rearrangement links TRBV20-1 to TRBJ2-5; D may be TRBD2 (5 bases). TRBJ2-7 matches the DNA end more closely, so the J call is doubtful. Germline values: CDR1 DFQATT, CDR2 SNEGSKA (reference sequence). This CDR3 is built from 11 residues. The CDR3 here is CSALLVYEQYF. CDR3 DNA sequence: TGCAGTGCCCTACTAGTGTACGAGCAGTACTTC.

This clonotype was seen a single time. The chain links TRBV6-1 to TRBJ1-2; tentatively, D is TRBD1 (5 bases). Trimming pared 5 bases from V and 3 bases from J, leaving 13 bases between. Germline CDR1 MNHNS, CDR2 SASEGT. The CDR3 covers 14 residues. For the CDR3, the DNA is TGTGCCAGCAGTCTCCAGACAGACTACTATGGCTACACCTTC. Translation gives CASSLQTDYYGYTF.